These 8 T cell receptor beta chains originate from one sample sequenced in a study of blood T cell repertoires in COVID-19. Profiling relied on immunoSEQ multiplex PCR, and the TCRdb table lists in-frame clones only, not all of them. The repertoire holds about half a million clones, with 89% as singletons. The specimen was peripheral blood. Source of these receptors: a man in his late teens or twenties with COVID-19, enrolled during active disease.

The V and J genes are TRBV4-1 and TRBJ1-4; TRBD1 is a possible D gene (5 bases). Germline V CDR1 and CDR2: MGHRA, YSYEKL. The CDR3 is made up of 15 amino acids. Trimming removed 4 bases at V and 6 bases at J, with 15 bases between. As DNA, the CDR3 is TGCGCCAGCAGCCCCCGCGAGGGAGGGGATGAAAAACTGTTTTTT. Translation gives CASSPREGGDEKLFF.

The CDR3, as DNA: TGTGCCAGCAGTGAATACACAGGGGGAAACTATGGCTACACCTTC. It yields the protein CASSEYTGGNYGYTF. This chain connects TRBV25-1 to TRBJ1-2; 8 bases line up with TRBD1. The CDR3 is 15 residues long. Germline V lookup: CDR1 MGHDK, CDR2 SYGVNS. With 0 bases clipped from V and 2 bases from J, the junction kept 2 bases outside the gene matches.

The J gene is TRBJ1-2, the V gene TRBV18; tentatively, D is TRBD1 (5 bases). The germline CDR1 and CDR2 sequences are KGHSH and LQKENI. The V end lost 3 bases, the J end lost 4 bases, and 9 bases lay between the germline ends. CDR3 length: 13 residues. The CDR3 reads CASSPDSTYGYTF. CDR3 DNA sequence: TGTGCCAGCTCACCCGACAGCACCTATGGCTACACCTTC.

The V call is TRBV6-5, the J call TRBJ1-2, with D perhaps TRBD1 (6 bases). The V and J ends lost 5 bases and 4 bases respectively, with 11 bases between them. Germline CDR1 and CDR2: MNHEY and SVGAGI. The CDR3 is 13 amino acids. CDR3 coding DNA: TGTGCCAGCAGTCAACAGGGCGGCTATGGCTACACCTTC. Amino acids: CASSQQGGYGYTF.

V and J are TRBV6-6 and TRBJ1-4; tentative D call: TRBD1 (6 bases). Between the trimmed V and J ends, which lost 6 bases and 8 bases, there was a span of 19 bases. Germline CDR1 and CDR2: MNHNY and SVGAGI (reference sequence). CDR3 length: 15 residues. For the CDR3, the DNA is TGTGCCAGCAGCGACCCCAGGGGTGCACGGGAAAAACTGTTTTTT. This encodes CASSDPRGAREKLFF.

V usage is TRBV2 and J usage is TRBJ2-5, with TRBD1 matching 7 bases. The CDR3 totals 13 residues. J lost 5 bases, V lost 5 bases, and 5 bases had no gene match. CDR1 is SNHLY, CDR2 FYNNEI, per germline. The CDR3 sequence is CASSPTGLETQYF. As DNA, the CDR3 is TGTGCCAGCAGTCCGACAGGGCTGGAGACCCAGTACTTC.

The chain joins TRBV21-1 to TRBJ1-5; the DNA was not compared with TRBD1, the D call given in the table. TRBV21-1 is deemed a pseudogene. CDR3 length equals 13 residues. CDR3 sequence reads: CASSQQGNQPQHF. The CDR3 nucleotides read TGTGCCAGCAGCCAACAGGGGAATCAGCCCCAGCATTTT.

This CDR3 reads CASSLLPGNNEQFF. For the CDR3, the DNA is TGTGCCAGCAGCCTCCTTCCGGGGAACAATGAGCAGTTCTTC. The V gene is TRBV13, the J gene TRBJ2-1; D possibly corresponds to TRBD2 (5 bases). V gave up 5 bases and J gave up 5 bases, with 13 bases separating them. CDR1 is PRHDT, CDR2 FYEKMQ, per germline (reference sequence). The CDR3 has 14 amino acids.